This T cell receptor (beta chain) was observed in a study of blood T cell repertoires in COVID-19. Study summary: The cDNA or gDNA used as material had been derived from T cells, B-cell-depleted T cells, or PBMCs.

Original processing notes: The authors estimated nucleated cell counts from reference gene primer amplification. The assay was immunoSEQ multiplex PCR, and TCRdb's table has in-frame clones only and misses some. The V and J calls and clone size are taken from that table; D and trimming were inferred from the DNA. The sample contains about 150,000 clones, about nine tenths of which appear only once. The CDR3 runs 15 residues. Trimming took 2 bases from V and 2 from J, leaving 9 bases between them. Germline CDR1 is SGHTA and CDR2 is FQGNSA. The rearrangement links TRBV7-2 to TRBJ2-2, with D possibly being TRBD2 (5 bases). The sample consisted of peripheral blood. The clonotype comes from a human donor in a cohort sampled during active COVID-19. The CDR3 coding sequence is TGTGCCAGCAGCTTATATCGGGGAAACACCGGGGAGCTGTTTTTT. Encoded protein: CASSLYRGNTGELFF.